This T cell receptor beta chain was captured in a study of blood T cell repertoires in COVID-19. Study details: The United States, Italy and Spain were the sources of the acute and convalescent COVID-19 samples. The cDNA or gDNA used as material had been derived from T cells, B-cell-depleted T cells, or PBMCs.

CDR3 length: 14 amino acids. CDR1 is MNHEY, CDR2 SMNVEV, per germline (reference sequence). With 6 bases removed from V and 4 bases from J, the gap between germline ends came to 14 bases. Method: immunoSEQ multiplex PCR; TCRdb's copy keeps in-frame clones and lacks some. The repertoire holds about 15,000 clones, around 85% seen once, with approximately 35% in the top ten. The chain has TRBV27 and TRBJ2-3, with D unclear. This clonotype was sampled from a man between 65 and 80 years old in a cohort sampled during active COVID-19. The sequencing input was peripheral blood. The CDR3 loop is CASSTPTYADTQYF. In DNA, the CDR3 is TGTGCCAGCAGCACCCCCACCTACGCAGATACGCAGTATTTT.